This T cell receptor beta chain is drawn from a study of cytomegalovirus exposure and HLA in healthy donors. Study observations and caveats: The study reported that TCR beta sequences accurately predicted HLA-A and HLA-B alleles in most subjects. HLA alleles showed associations with about 17,000 TCR beta sequences in a later analysis, at a 0.05 false discovery rate. The records held CMV serostatus as the only immune exposure information.

This CDR3 contains 15 residues. Germline CDR1 and CDR2: KGHSH and LQKENI. The V and J ends lost 3 bases and 3 bases respectively, with 12 bases between them. PCR used 60 Vbeta primers and 13 Jbeta primers. Sequenced by immunoSEQ multiplex PCR; TCRdb stores in-frame clones only, minus some. The profile shows around 94,000 clones, around 80% of them singletons. Of note for this clone: Its target is unknown.

Sequenced material: PBMCs. The chain is built from TRBV18 and TRBJ1-5; possible D gene TRBD1, 5 bases. The sequence derives from a male donor in good health and CMV-seropositive. The CDR3 region is CASSPTETPNQPQHF. CDR3 bases: TGTGCCAGCTCACCGACAGAGACCCCCAATCAGCCCCAGCATTTT.